This record covers a single TCR beta chain. Its antigen is currently unknown. Sampling of blood occurred at baseline, cycle 4 day 1, and cycle 7 day 1. The sample comes from a study of OX40 agonist ivuxolimab in advanced cancers. At the level of the study: Patients were dosed with the agonistic anti-OX40 (CD134) antibody ivuxolimab. General study points: The CD4+ and CD8+ T cells in the blood had expanded clonally by week 6 at 0.1 to 3.0 mg/kg.

The V end was cut by 3 bases, the J end by 2 bases, with 14 bases between. CDR1 is LGHNA and CDR2 is YNFKEQ in the germline V gene. The CDR3 covers 15 residues. Sequenced by immunoSEQ multiplex PCR; TCRdb stores in-frame clones only, minus some. Here the sample spans 63,000 or so clones, about nine tenths being singletons. The specimen was CD4+ or CD8+ T cells sorted from blood, collected in a trial of the OX40 agonist ivuxolimab. The chain uses TRBV4-2 and TRBJ2-7; TRBD1 is a possible D gene (6 bases). This sequence was found in an adult with an advanced solid tumor such as melanoma, head and neck, liver or kidney cancer. Here the CDR3 DNA reads TGTGCCAGCAGCCAGACGGACAGCAGTACCTACGAGCAGTACTTC. Its protein product is CASSQTDSSTYEQYF.